A selection of T cell receptor beta chains follows, all from one sample in a study of blood T cells in healthy people across ages. TCRdb re-analysed the 5' RACE reads in MiXCR, keeping a single row per CDR3 protein. The top ten hold less than 25% of the sample, which has roughly 790,000 distinct CDR3 sequences, 40% to 45% seen once. The sequenced sample was blood. All receptors derive from a woman aged 60-70 years in good health. Each CDR3 is given with its conserved first and last residue. The order of the fields is J gene, clone size, D gene, V gene, CDR3 DNA, CDR3 protein. D genes are given only for firm matches. The size of a clone is reported for some rows only, either as once, few or many, or as a class for expanded clones.

J: TRBJ1-1
size: .
D: .
V: TRBV5-1
DNA: TGCGCCAGCAGCTTCATTACCCTGACAGGAGGGAACACTGAAGCTTTCTTT
CDR3: CASSFITLTGGNTEAFF

J: TRBJ2-5
size: .
D: TRBD1
V: TRBV4-2
DNA: TGTGCCAGCAGCCAAGGCTCACAGGGGGGAGAGACCCAGTACTTC
CDR3: CASSQGSQGGETQYF

J: TRBJ1-4
size: .
D: .
V: TRBV20-1
DNA: TGCAGTGCTAGAGATGGGGGACCGACGGAAAAACTGTTTTTT
CDR3: CSARDGGPTEKLFF

J: TRBJ1-1
size: few
D: .
V: TRBV29-1
DNA: TGCAGCGTTTCGACAGGTTTCACTGAAGCTTTCTTT
CDR3: CSVSTGFTEAFF

J: TRBJ2-1
size: many
D: .
V: TRBV3-1
DNA: TGTGCCAGCAGCCAAGATCCGAGGGGTGAGCAGTTCTTC
CDR3: CASSQDPRGEQFF

J: TRBJ2-7
size: few
D: TRBD1
V: TRBV6-5
DNA: TGTGCCAGCAGTTATCATATAGGGGGCCCCTACGAGCAGTACTTC
CDR3: CASSYHIGGPYEQYF

J: TRBJ2-3
size: .
D: .
V: TRBV6-2/TRBV6-3
DNA: TGTGCCAGCAGTTACGATACGGGGACAGATACGCAGTATTTT
CDR3: CASSYDTGTDTQYF

J: TRBJ2-3
size: few
D: .
V: TRBV5-6
DNA: TGTGCCAGCAGCCTGGAGAGGGGGGTGACCACAGATACGCAGTATTTT
CDR3: CASSLERGVTTDTQYF

J: TRBJ2-1
size: many
D: TRBD2
V: TRBV28
DNA: TGTGCCAGCAGTCCCGCTAGCGGTCTCTCCTACAATGAGCAGTTCTTC
CDR3: CASSPASGLSYNEQFF

J: TRBJ2-7
size: once
D: .
V: TRBV7-2
DNA: TGTGCCAGCAGCCGTGGCTGGCTAGCCCCCTACGAGCAGTACTTC
CDR3: CASSRGWLAPYEQYF

J: TRBJ1-4
size: .
D: .
V: TRBV12-3/TRBV12-4
DNA: TGTGCCAGCAGTTTACGGCAGGGCGATGAAAAACTGTTTTTT
CDR3: CASSLRQGDEKLFF

J: TRBJ2-7
size: .
D: .
V: TRBV3-1
DNA: TGTGCCAGCAGCCAAGCGGTCCAGTCTGCCTACGAGCAGTACTTC
CDR3: CASSQAVQSAYEQYF

J: TRBJ2-3
size: .
D: TRBD1
V: TRBV9
DNA: TGTGCCAGCGCTGGGGACAGGGGGGTTGATACGCAGTATTTT
CDR3: CASAGDRGVDTQYF